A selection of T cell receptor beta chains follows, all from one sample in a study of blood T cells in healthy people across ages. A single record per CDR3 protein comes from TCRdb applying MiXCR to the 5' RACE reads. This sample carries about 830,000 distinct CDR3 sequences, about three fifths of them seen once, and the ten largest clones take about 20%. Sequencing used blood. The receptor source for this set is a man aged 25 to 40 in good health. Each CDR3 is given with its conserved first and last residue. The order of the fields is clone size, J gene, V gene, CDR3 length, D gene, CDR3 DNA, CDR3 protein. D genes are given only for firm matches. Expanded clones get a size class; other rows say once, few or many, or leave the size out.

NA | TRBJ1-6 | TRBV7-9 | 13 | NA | TGTGCCAGCAGCTTAGCGGTCCAATCACCCCTCCACTTT | CASSLAVQSPLHF
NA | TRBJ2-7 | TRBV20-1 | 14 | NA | TGCAGTGCTAGAGTACAGGGTTCTCCATACGAGCAGTACTTC | CSARVQGSPYEQYF
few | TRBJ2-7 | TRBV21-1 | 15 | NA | TGTGCCAGCAGCAAGTTTTGGACGAGGAAATACGAGCAGTACTTC | CASSKFWTRKYEQYF
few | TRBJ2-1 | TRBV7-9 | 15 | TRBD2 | TGTGCCAGCAGTTATAGCGGGACCCTTTACAATGAGCAGTTCTTC | CASSYSGTLYNEQFF
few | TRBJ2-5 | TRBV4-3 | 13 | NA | TGCGCCAGCAGCCAAGAGTCGGAAGAGACCCAGTACTTC | CASSQESEETQYF
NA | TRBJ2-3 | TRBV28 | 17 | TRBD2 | TGTGCCAGCAGTATCCCGGGACTAGCGGTAGAGCAGGATACGCAGTATTTT | CASSIPGLAVEQDTQYF
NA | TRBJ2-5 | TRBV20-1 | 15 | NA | TGCAGTGCTAGAGAGGTCAGGGCCGGTAAAGAGACCCAGTACTTC | CSAREVRAGKETQYF
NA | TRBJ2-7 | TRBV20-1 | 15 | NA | TGCAGTGCTAGCCCCTTAGGGGGTTTCGAGTACGAGCAGTACTTC | CSASPLGGFEYEQYF
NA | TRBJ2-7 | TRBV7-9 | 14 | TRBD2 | TGTGCCAGCAGCTTACTAGCGGGGGACTACGAGCAGTACTTC | CASSLLAGDYEQYF
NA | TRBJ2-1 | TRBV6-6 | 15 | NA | TGTGCCAGCAGTTACTCACGACCGGGTAAGACCGAGCAGTTCTTC | CASSYSRPGKTEQFF
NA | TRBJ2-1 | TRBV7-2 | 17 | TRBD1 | TGTGCCAGCAGCTTAGCCGGGTCGGGGACAGTGTACAATGAGCAGTTCTTC | CASSLAGSGTVYNEQFF
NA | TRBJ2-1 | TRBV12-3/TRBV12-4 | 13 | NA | TGTGCCAGCAGTATCACCGGTGGGAATGAGCAGTTCTTC | CASSITGGNEQFF
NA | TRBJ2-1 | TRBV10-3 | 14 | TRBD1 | TGTGCCATCAGTGGAGACAGGGGGATCAATGAGCAGTTCTTC | CAISGDRGINEQFF
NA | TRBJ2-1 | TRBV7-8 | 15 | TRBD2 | TGTGCCAGCAGCTCAATACTAGCGGGAGCTACAGTACAGTTCTTC | CASSSILAGATVQFF
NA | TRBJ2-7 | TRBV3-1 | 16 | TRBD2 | TGTGCCAGCAGCCAACCCGGGACTAGCGGGGGCTACGAGCAGTACTTC | CASSQPGTSGGYEQYF
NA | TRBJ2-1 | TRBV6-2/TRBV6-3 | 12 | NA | TGTGCCGGCGGGTCCGGGGTCAATGAGCAGTTCTTC | CAGGSGVNEQFF
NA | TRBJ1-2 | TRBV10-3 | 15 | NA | TGTGCCATCAGTGTTGAGAGGGGAGCTAACTATGGCTACACCTTC | CAISVERGANYGYTF
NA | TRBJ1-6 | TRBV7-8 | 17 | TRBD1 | TGTGCCAGCAGCTTAGCGGAGGTGAACAGGGGAAATTCACCCCTCCACTTT | CASSLAEVNRGNSPLHF
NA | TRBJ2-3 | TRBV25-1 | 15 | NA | TGTGCCAGCAGTCCTCAGCGCCCGACCACGAATACGCAGTATTTT | CASSPQRPTTNTQYF